The clone carrying this T cell receptor (beta chain) turned up a few times. What it recognizes is unknown. The data were taken from a study of cytomegalovirus exposure and HLA in healthy donors. Study in general: T cells numbering around 200 million yielded around 120 million unique TCR beta sequences in an earlier analysis. Whole-study results and caveats: Analyses of presence/absence relied on an assumption of roughly uniform sequencing depth across donors. Compared with the approximately 700-donor mean, an Asian-associated ancestry cluster reportedly had fewer N-insertions, according to a later analysis.

The CDR3 is made up of 14 amino acids. Germline V gene sequence: CDR1 SGHRS, CDR2 YFSETQ. The ends lost 4 bases at V and 7 bases at J; junction bases unmatched: 7. Primers for the PCR totalled 60 Vbeta and 13 Jbeta. This table comes from immunoSEQ multiplex PCR, and its TCRdb copy is limited to in-frame clones, with some not included. The data contain about 140,000 clones, approximately 70% of them singletons. The sample was PBMCs. The rearrangement joins TRBV5-1 to TRBJ2-3; 9 bases fit TRBD2. This clonotype was sampled from a human donor in good health. The CDR3 DNA reads TGCGCCAGCAGCCCAGGGACTAGCCCCCATACGCAGTATTTT. Residues: CASSPGTSPHTQYF.